A single sample gave rise to the 8 T cell receptor beta chains below, sequenced in a study of regulatory T cells in long-lasting Graves disease. Arm-PCR of CDR3 regions and iRepertoire HTBI primers were the basis on which TCR beta libraries were built. TCRdb analysed the multiplex PCR reads with MiXCR anew, one entry per CDR3 protein. This table holds around 450,000 distinct CDR3 sequences, around a fifth found once. Time point in this sample: persistent/refractory GD, antithyroid drugs over 5 years with positive TRAb. From PBMCs, RNA was extracted and then used to make the TCR library. This specimen was peripheral blood mononuclear cells (PBMCs), taken when the disease was refractory, from a patient treated with antithyroid drugs. These receptors were taken from a female donor with Graves disease.

This clonotype was recorded at least ten times. The V and J genes are TRBV27 and TRBJ2-7, with 12 bases aligning to TRBD1. The CDR3 sequence is 15 residues long. V was pared by 6 bases and J by 6 bases, with 9 bases of the junction left unmatched. The germline CDR1 and CDR2 sequences are MNHEY and SMNVEV (reference sequence). CDR3 DNA: TGTGCCAGCAGATTTGGGGGACAGGGGGCGGGCGAGCAGTACTTC. Its protein is CASRFGGQGAGEQYF.

The rearrangement uses TRBV20-1 and TRBJ1-6, with TRBD1 as a possible D gene (5 bases). The CDR3 covers 14 residues. V was pared by 1 base and J by 8 bases, with 12 bases between. CDR1 and CDR2 from the germline V gene are DFQATT and SNEGSKA (reference sequence). The CDR3 bases are TGCAGTGCTAGAGGAGAGACAGACCATTCACCCCTCCACTTT. Translated, it gives CSARGETDHSPLHF.

To note about this clonotype: This sequence may be a read error, since a much larger clone differs from it by one base. This chain joins TRBV28 and TRBJ1-1; a possible D gene is TRBD1 (6 bases). The CDR3 extends over 15 amino acids. In germline, CDR1 is MDHEN, CDR2 SYDVKM. Trimming stripped 6 bases from V and 3 bases from J, with 17 bases between. The CDR3: CASSPNGQLYTEAFF. The CDR3 DNA reads TGTGCCAGCAGCCCGAACGGACAGTTATACACTGAAGCTTTCTTT.

A few counts support this clonotype. The J gene is TRBJ1-4, the V gene TRBV27; 9 bases map to TRBD1. V was clipped by 5 bases and J by 5 bases; unmatched bases: 6. Per germline, CDR1 MNHEY and CDR2 SMNVEV (reference sequence). The CDR3 is 15 amino acids. This CDR3 is CASSQQGAVNEKLFF. The CDR3 coding sequence is TGTGCCAGCAGTCAACAGGGGGCGGTCAATGAAAAACTGTTTTTT.

This clonotype occurred a few times. The V call is TRBV7-6, the J call TRBJ2-7; the match to TRBD2 covers 11 bases. V shed 6 bases, J shed 3 bases, and the junction held 7 bases outside the gene matches. The germline V gene has CDR1 SGHVS and CDR2 FNYEAQ. The CDR3 extends over 15 amino acids. The CDR3 DNA reads TGTGCCAGCAGTCCCACTAGCGGGAGAATCTACGAGCAGTACTTC. Translating gives CASSPTSGRIYEQYF.

This clonotype was counted at least ten times. This rearrangement joins TRBV6-1 to TRBJ1-1, with TRBD1 as a possible D gene (6 bases). CDR1 is MNHNS and CDR2 is SASEGT in the germline V gene. The CDR3 runs 16 residues. Trimming left V 7 bases short and J 8 bases short, with 26 bases between. CDR3 sequence: CASTKSGYTGGKEAFF. The CDR3 nucleotides read TGTGCCAGCACCAAAAGTGGGTACACCGGGGGCAAAGAAGCTTTCTTT.

This clonotype was recorded many times. This sequence joins TRBV28 and TRBJ1-6, with a tentative D call TRBD1 (6 bases). This CDR3 comprises 16 residues. In germline, CDR1 is MDHEN, CDR2 SYDVKM. V shed 6 bases and J shed 0 bases, with 12 bases lying between them. This chain's CDR3 is CASRHDRSSYNSPLHF. CDR3 DNA: TGTGCCAGCAGACACGACAGGTCCTCCTATAATTCACCCCTCCACTTT.

At least ten counts were recorded for this clonotype. The chain joins TRBV28 to TRBJ2-6; tentative D call: TRBD1 (6 bases). The V end was cut by 6 bases, the J end by 4 bases, with 13 bases between. The CDR3 runs 15 residues. The germline V gene has CDR1 MDHEN and CDR2 SYDVKM. The CDR3 loop reads CASRAGVVGANVLTF. In DNA, the CDR3 is TGTGCCAGCAGGGCAGGGGTGGTGGGGGCCAACGTCCTGACTTTC.